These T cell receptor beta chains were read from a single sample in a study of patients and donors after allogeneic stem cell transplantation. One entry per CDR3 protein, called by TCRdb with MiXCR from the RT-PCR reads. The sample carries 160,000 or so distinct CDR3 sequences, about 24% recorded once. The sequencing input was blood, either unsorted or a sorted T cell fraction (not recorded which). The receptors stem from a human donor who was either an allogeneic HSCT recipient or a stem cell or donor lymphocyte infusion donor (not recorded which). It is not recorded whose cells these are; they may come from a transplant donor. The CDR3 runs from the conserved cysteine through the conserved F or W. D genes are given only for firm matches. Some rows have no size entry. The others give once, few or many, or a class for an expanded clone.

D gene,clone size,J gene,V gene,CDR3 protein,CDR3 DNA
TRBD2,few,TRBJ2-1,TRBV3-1,CASSLGLSGGSEQFF,TGTGCCAGCAGCCTAGGGCTTAGCGGGGGGTCTGAGCAGTTCTTC
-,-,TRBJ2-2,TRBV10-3,CAMQSQGGTGELFF,TGTGCCATGCAAAGTCAGGGAGGCACCGGGGAGCTGTTTTTT
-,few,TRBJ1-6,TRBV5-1,CASSLGYSSYNSPLHF,TGCGCCAGCAGCTTAGGTTACAGCTCCTATAATTCACCCCTCCACTTT
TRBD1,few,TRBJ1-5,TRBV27,CASSPSTGDGQPQHF,TGTGCCAGCAGCCCGTCCACAGGGGACGGTCAGCCCCAGCATTTT
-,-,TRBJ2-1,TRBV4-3,CASSQEPRPYNEQFF,TGCGCCAGCAGCCAAGAGCCCCGGCCCTACAATGAGCAGTTCTTC
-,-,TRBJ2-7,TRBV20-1,CSAFETGTYEQYF,TGCAGTGCCTTCGAAACAGGCACCTACGAGCAGTACTTC
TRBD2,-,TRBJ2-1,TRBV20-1,CSASASGASYNEQFF,TGCAGTGCTAGTGCTAGCGGGGCCTCCTACAATGAGCAGTTCTTC
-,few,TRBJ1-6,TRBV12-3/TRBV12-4,CASSQEWGNSPLHF,TGTGCCAGCAGTCAGGAGTGGGGAAATTCACCCCTCCACTTT
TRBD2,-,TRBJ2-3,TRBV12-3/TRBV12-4,CASSVTSGRRTDTQYF,TGTGCCAGCAGCGTGACTAGCGGGCGCCGCACAGATACGCAGTATTTT
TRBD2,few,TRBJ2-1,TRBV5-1,CASSLLSSGTPHNEQFF,TGCGCCAGCAGCTTGTTGTCTAGCGGGACCCCTCACAATGAGCAGTTCTTC
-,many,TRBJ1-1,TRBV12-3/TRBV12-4,CASSPGENTEAFF,TGTGCCAGCAGCCCCGGGGAGAACACTGAAGCTTTCTTT
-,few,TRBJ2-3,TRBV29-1,CSVEGAAQYF,TGCAGCGTTGAAGGCGCGGCGCAGTATTTT
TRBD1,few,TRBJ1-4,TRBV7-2,CASSLARTGRVKLFF,TGTGCCAGCAGCTTAGCCCGGACAGGGAGAGTAAAACTGTTTTTT
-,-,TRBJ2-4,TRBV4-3,CASSPWGRRIQYF,TGCGCCAGCAGCCCATGGGGTAGACGTATTCAGTACTTC
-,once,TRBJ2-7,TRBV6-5,CASSYSGGAGTNYEQYF,TGTGCCAGCAGTTACTCCGGGGGAGCGGGGACAAACTACGAGCAGTACTTC
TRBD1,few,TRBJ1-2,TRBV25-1,CASSDGTGFFYGYTF,TGTGCCAGCAGTGATGGGACAGGGTTTTTCTATGGCTACACCTTC